A single sample is the source of the 14 T cell receptor beta chains below, sequenced in a study of radiation and T cells in renal cell carcinoma (dated by TCRdb to about 2020). Library construction relied on the immunoSEQ multiplex PCR assay. Entries here come from immuneACCESS through TCRdb and include only in-frame sequences with V and J called. Some clones fail to appear in such tables; in the studies checked, an unresolved V gene covers under half of the shortfall, and the cause of the remainder is unknown. Present in this sample are roughly 58,000 clones, about three quarters of which were seen just once. The ten biggest clones cover more than 6.5% of the sample. According to the study, the label for this sample's time point signals: blood 4 weeks post-SBRT, at nephrectomy. The meaning of the sample's treatment or condition label: 15 Gy SBRT to primary tumor, nephrectomy 4 weeks later. Here the sequenced sample was blood, taken from a patient whose treatment included radiotherapy and nephrectomy. Receptors originate from a man aged 55 to 70 with renal cell carcinoma.

The chain carries TRBV19 and TRBJ1-1; D may be TRBD1 (6 bases). V lost 4 bases, J lost 5 bases, and 23 bases lay in between. Germline V gene data show CDR1 as LNHDA and CDR2 as SQIVND (reference sequence). This CDR3 has 17 residues. In nucleotides, the CDR3 is TGTGCCAGTAGTAGCCACTTTGGGGCCGGAGGGGGGACTGAAGCTTTCTTT. Translation gives CASSSHFGAGGGTEAFF.

V gene TRBV5-1 combines with J gene TRBJ1-2; D gene uncertain. CDR1 and CDR2 (germline): SGHRS, YFSETQ. This CDR3 region has 14 residues. Trimming took off 0 bases at V and 2 bases at J, with 8 bases between the two ends. CDR3 nucleotide sequence: TGCGCCAGCAGCTTGGGAGACGGGAACTATGGCTACACCTTC. Amino acids: CASSLGDGNYGYTF.

The CDR3 region is CATSRDRGRDQPQHF. CDR3 nucleotide sequence: TGTGCCACCAGCAGGGACAGGGGTCGTGATCAGCCCCAGCATTTT. This chain uses TRBV15 with TRBJ1-5; 9 bases line up with TRBD1. The germline gives CDR1 LNHNV, CDR2 YYDKDF (reference sequence). The CDR3 is made up of 15 amino acids. The trim removed 3 bases at V and 5 bases at J, leaving 5 bases unmatched.

The chain couples TRBV30 to TRBJ2-3; 9 bases agree with TRBD2. This CDR3 is built from 14 residues. V shed 7 bases, J shed 4 bases, and the junction held 9 bases outside the gene matches. The germline V gene encodes CDR1 GTSNPN and CDR2 SVGIG (reference sequence). The CDR3 region has the DNA TGTGCCTCGTCGGGCGGGGGGGCCGCAGATACGCAGTATTTT. Translation gives CASSGGGAADTQYF. The complete variable domain, with remaining parts taken from reference TRBV30 and TRBJ2-3, reads SQTIHQWPATLVQPVGSPLSLECTVEGTSNPNLYWYRQAAGRGLQLLFYSVGIGQISSEVPQNLSASRPQDRQFILSSKKLLLSDSGFYLCASSGGGAADTQYFGPGTRLTVL.

This clone was recorded a few times. The chain employs TRBV5-1 and TRBJ2-3, with D maybe TRBD2 (5 bases). Deletions cut 2 bases from V and 1 base from J, with 20 bases between. The CDR3 is 18 amino acids. CDR1 SGHRS and CDR2 YFSETQ come from the germline V gene. CDR3 sequence (DNA): TGCGCCAGCAGCTTTCCCCTCCAAAGAGCGGAGGGCACAGATACGCAGTATTTT. It yields the protein CASSFPLQRAEGTDTQYF.

CDR3 in DNA: TGCAGCGGCCCAGGGACAGGGGTTAGTTTGGGTGAGCAGTTCTTC. Translation gives CSGPGTGVSLGEQFF. The gene calls are TRBV29-1 and TRBJ2-1, with 10 bases matching TRBD1. Germline-derived CDR1 and CDR2 are SQVTM and ANQGSEA. There are 15 residues in the CDR3. The V segment lost 7 bases and the J segment 9 bases; nucleotides outside the gene matches: 15.

The CDR3 spells CASSRTGGAEKEQFF. The CDR3 nucleotides read TGTGCCAGCAGCAGGACAGGGGGCGCTGAGAAGGAGCAGTTCTTC. This chain links TRBV9 with TRBJ2-1; 11 nucleotides agree with TRBD1. CDR3 length: 15 amino acids. Trimming at V came to 4 bases and at J to 10 bases, leaving 10 bases not matched to a gene. The germline gives CDR1 SGDLS, CDR2 YYNGEE.

This sequence joins TRBV30 and TRBJ1-2; no reliable D call. The CDR3 is 12 amino acids. Deletions cut 4 bases from V and 8 bases from J, with 14 bases between. Germline lookup yields CDR1 GTSNPN and CDR2 SVGIG (reference sequence). The CDR3 sequence: CAWTASMVGYTF. The CDR3 coding sequence is TGTGCCTGGACCGCCTCCATGGTGGGCTACACCTTC.

The CDR3 sequence is CAWSVPRRQGINTEAFF. The CDR3, as DNA: TGTGCCTGGAGTGTACCCCGGCGACAGGGAATTAACACTGAAGCTTTCTTT. The chain has TRBV30 and TRBJ1-1; 7 nucleotides agree with TRBD1. Per germline, CDR1 GTSNPN and CDR2 SVGIG (reference sequence). This CDR3 is 17 amino acids long. The V and J ends lost 0 bases and 2 bases, in that order; junction bases with no gene match: 12.

This sequence joins TRBV14 and TRBJ2-7; the D gene is possibly TRBD2 (5 bases). The CDR3 is 14 amino acids. Trimming removed 4 bases at V and 3 bases at J, with 13 bases between. CDR1 SGHDN and CDR2 FVKESK come from the germline V gene. The CDR3 DNA reads TGTGCCAGCAGCCCCCTCGCTCGGGGCTACGAGCAGTACGTC. Translating gives CASSPLARGYEQYV.

The rearrangement links TRBV5-1 to TRBJ2-3, with D perhaps TRBD1 or TRBD2 (5 bases each). With 2 bases removed from V and 3 bases from J, the gap between germline ends came to 16 bases. The CDR3 extends over 16 amino acids. Germline V gene data show CDR1 as SGHRS and CDR2 as YFSETQ. CDR3 loop: CASSLAGTIGTDTQYF. As DNA, the CDR3 is TGCGCCAGCAGCTTAGCCGGGACGATTGGTACAGATACGCAGTATTTT.

The V gene is TRBV7-2, the J gene TRBJ2-7; D unresolved. Germline V gives CDR1 SGHTA, CDR2 FQGNSA. The CDR3 has 13 residues. Trimming stripped 1 base from V and 3 bases from J, with 7 bases between. As DNA, the CDR3 is TGTGCCAGCAGCTTAGGCAGGCTCTACGAGCAGTACTTC. Its protein is CASSLGRLYEQYF.

This clone was seen a handful of times. The rearrangement uses TRBV5-1 and TRBJ1-3; 8 bases agree with TRBD1. CDR1 and CDR2 from the germline V gene are SGHRS and YFSETQ. The V and J ends lost 3 bases and 2 bases, in that order; junction bases with no gene match: 7. This CDR3 spans 16 amino acids. CDR3 in amino acids: CASSWGTGRPGNTIYF. Here the CDR3 DNA reads TGCGCCAGCAGCTGGGGGACAGGAAGACCTGGAAACACCATATATTTT.

The sample holds a few counts of this clone. The V and J genes are TRBV7-7 and TRBJ2-5, with no clear D. Germline CDR1 SSHAT, CDR2 FNYEAQ (reference sequence). The germline V and J ends were trimmed by 5 bases and 1 base, with 5 bases remaining between them. The CDR3 has 12 residues. The CDR3 is CASSVIQETQYF. The CDR3 DNA reads TGTGCCAGCAGCGTGATCCAAGAGACCCAGTACTTC.